These 11 T cell receptor beta chains share one sample of origin, sequenced in a study of blood T cell repertoires in COVID-19. TCRdb's table, derived via immunoSEQ multiplex PCR, lists solely in-frame clones and lacks some. This table has some 370,000 clones, over 75% appearing once. The sample taken for sequencing was peripheral blood. The source of these receptors is a woman aged 25 to 39 with COVID-19, enrolled during active disease.

The rearrangement joins TRBV2 to TRBJ2-5; TRBD1 is a possible D gene (5 bases). Germline-derived CDR1 and CDR2 are SNHLY and FYNNEI. The CDR3 sequence is 15 residues long. V was shortened by 1 base and J by 1 base, with 10 bases between the two germline ends. In DNA, the CDR3 is TGTGCCAGCAGTGAAGGTGCAGGGCGCCAAGAGACCCAGTACTTC. It yields the protein CASSEGAGRQETQYF. Together with reference TRBV2 and TRBJ2-5, the CDR3 gives the full variable domain: EPEVTQTPSHQVTQMGQEVILRCVPISNHLYFYWYRQILGQKVEFLVSFYNNEISEKSEIFDDQFSVERPDGSNFTLKIRSTKLEDSAMYFCASSEGAGRQETQYFGPGTRLLVL.

The CDR3 DNA reads TGTGCCAGCAGCTTAGCGCGGCTCTCTGGGGCCAACGTCCTGACTTTC. Translating gives CASSLARLSGANVLTF. The chain employs TRBV7-9 and TRBJ2-6; D gene unclear. This CDR3 comprises 16 residues. Germline CDR1 is SEHNR and CDR2 is FQNEAQ (reference sequence). Deletions cut 0 bases from V and 0 bases from J, with 6 bases between. Filled out from reference TRBV7-9 and TRBJ2-6, the complete variable domain reads DTGVSQNPRHKITKRGQNVTFRCDPISEHNRLYWYRQTLGQGPEFLTYFQNEAQLEKSRLLSDRFSAERPKGSFSTLEIQRTEQGDSAMYLCASSLARLSGANVLTFGAGSRLTVL.

The chain uses TRBV6-5 and TRBJ1-1, with a tentative D call TRBD1 (5 bases). Germline V lookup: CDR1 MNHEY, CDR2 SVGAGI. V was trimmed by 5 bases and J by 5 bases, leaving 18 bases between them. This CDR3 is 15 amino acids long. CDR3 in amino acids: CASSRGMGGGTEAFF. The CDR3 DNA follows: TGTGCCAGCAGTAGAGGTATGGGGGGTGGTACTGAAGCTTTCTTT.

The chain joins TRBV3-1 (or the pseudogene TRBV3-2) to TRBJ2-1; 7 bases match TRBD2. With V trimmed by 4 bases and J by 6 bases, 12 bases remained unmatched. The CDR3 is made up of 16 amino acids. Germline CDR1 is LGHDT and CDR2 is YNNKEL (reference sequence). The CDR3 nucleotides read TGTGCCAGCAGCCCCGTGAGTAGCGGGTTCTCCAATGAGCAGTTCTTC. Its protein product is CASSPVSSGFSNEQFF.

J is TRBJ2-1 and V is TRBV3-1 (or the pseudogene TRBV3-2); TRBD2 aligns across 8 bases. Germline lookup yields CDR1 LGHDT and CDR2 YNNKEL (reference sequence). J lost 3 bases, V lost 6 bases, and 10 bases had no gene match. The CDR3 contains 16 residues. DNA of the CDR3: TGTGCCAGCAGACACACTAGCGGTGGTAGCTACAATGAGCAGTTCTTC. Its protein product is CASRHTSGGSYNEQFF.

The gene calls are TRBV24-1 and TRBJ2-1; 7 positions match TRBD2. The ends lost 9 bases at V and 7 bases at J; junction bases unmatched: 8. CDR1 KGHDR and CDR2 SFDVKD come from the germline V gene. CDR3 size: 13 residues. CDR3: CATGGERRNEQFF. The CDR3 bases are TGTGCCACCGGGGGGGAACGAAGGAATGAGCAGTTCTTC.

The chain has TRBV5-1 and TRBJ2-5; D remains unclear. CDR3 length: 15 residues. Trimming took off 4 bases at V and 5 bases at J, with 18 bases between the two ends. Germline loops: CDR1 SGHRS, CDR2 YFSETQ. CDR3 coding DNA: TGCGCCAGCAGCACATCGACTCTTCCCGGGGAGACCCAGTACTTC. As protein: CASSTSTLPGETQYF.

The rearrangement joins TRBV7-2 to TRBJ2-4; tentatively, D is TRBD2 (6 bases). Germline V CDR1 and CDR2: SGHTA, FQGNSA. With 1 base removed from V and 0 bases from J, the gap between germline ends came to 10 bases. The CDR3 has 16 residues. This CDR3 reads CASSLGGDLAKNIQYF. The CDR3 DNA reads as TGTGCCAGCAGCTTAGGGGGGGACCTAGCCAAAAACATTCAGTACTTC.

V is TRBV6-6 and J is TRBJ2-7, with a weak D call TRBD2 (6 bases). The CDR3 is 14 residues long. Germline CDR1 and CDR2: MNHNY and SVGAGI (reference sequence). The V and J ends lost 2 bases and 2 bases respectively, with 10 bases between them. The CDR3 is CASSYRDSPYEQYF. The CDR3 DNA reads TGTGCCAGCAGTTACCGGGACTCCCCCTACGAGCAGTACTTC.

The chain uses TRBV18 and TRBJ2-7, with TRBD1 as a possible D gene (6 bases). Trimming cost V 6 bases and J 0 bases, with 12 bases left between them. The germline V gene encodes CDR1 KGHSH and CDR2 LQKENI. This CDR3 comprises 14 residues. The CDR3 reads CASSPTQGSYEQYF. The CDR3 nucleotides read TGTGCCAGCTCCCCGACACAGGGCTCCTACGAGCAGTACTTC.

This rearrangement joins TRBV9 to TRBJ2-1; 16 positions match TRBD2. The V gene end was trimmed by 3 bases and the J gene end by 8 bases; junction bases not matched to a gene: 11. This CDR3 contains 18 residues. Germline lookup yields CDR1 SGDLS and CDR2 YYNGEE. Here the CDR3 DNA reads TGTGCCAGCAGCGCGACCGGGACTAGCGGGAGGGCCTTCGATGAGCAGTTCTTC. This encodes CASSATGTSGRAFDEQFF.